Detailed here is one T cell receptor beta chain. In TCRdb, the 5' RACE reads were re-called with MiXCR into one record per CDR3 protein. The data hold approximately 300,000 distinct CDR3 sequences, with roughly 13% observed a single time. This entry is derived from a study of T cells after yellow fever vaccination. The CDR3 runs to 15 residues. CDR1 SGHAT and CDR2 FQNNGV come from the germline V gene. The trim removed 5 bases at V and 4 bases at J, leaving 8 bases unmatched. This material consisted of CD4+ T cells sorted from PBMCs, taken 45 days after the yellow fever booster vaccination. The TCR was taken from a man younger than 45 who received the YFV17D yellow fever vaccine. This sequence joins TRBV11-2 and TRBJ2-7; TRBD2 matches at 10 bases. The CDR3: CASSHRLAGVYEQYF. As DNA, the CDR3 is TGTGCCAGCAGCCACCGCCTAGCGGGAGTTTACGAGCAGTACTTC.